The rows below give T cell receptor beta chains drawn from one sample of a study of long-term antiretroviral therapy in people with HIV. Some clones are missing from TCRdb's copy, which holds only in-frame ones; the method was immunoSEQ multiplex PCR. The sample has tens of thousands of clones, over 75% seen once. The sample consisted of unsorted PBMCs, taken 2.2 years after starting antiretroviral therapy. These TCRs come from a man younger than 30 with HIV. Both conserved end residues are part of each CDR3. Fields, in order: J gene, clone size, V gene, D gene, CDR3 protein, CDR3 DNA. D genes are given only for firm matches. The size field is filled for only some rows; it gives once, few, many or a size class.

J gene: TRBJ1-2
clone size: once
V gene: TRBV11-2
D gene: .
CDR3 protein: CASSLSSGRHGYTF
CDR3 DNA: TGTGCCAGCAGCTTATCATCAGGGCGGCATGGCTACACCTTC

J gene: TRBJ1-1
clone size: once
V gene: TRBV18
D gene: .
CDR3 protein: CASSQTPPDSMNTEAFF
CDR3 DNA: TGTGCCAGCTCACAAACGCCCCCAGACAGCATGAACACTGAAGCTTTCTTT

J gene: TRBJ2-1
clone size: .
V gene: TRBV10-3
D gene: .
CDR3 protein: CAISEEIPYNEQFF
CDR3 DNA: TGTGCCATCAGTGAGGAGATACCCTACAATGAGCAGTTCTTC

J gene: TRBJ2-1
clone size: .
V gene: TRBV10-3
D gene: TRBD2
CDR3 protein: CAISESASGGYNEQFF
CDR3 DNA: TGTGCCATCAGTGAGTCAGCTAGCGGGGGATACAATGAGCAGTTCTTC

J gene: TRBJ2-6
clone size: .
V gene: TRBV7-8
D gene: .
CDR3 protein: CASSLKVSGANVLTF
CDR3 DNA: TGTGCCAGCAGCTTAAAGGTATCTGGGGCCAACGTCCTGACTTTC

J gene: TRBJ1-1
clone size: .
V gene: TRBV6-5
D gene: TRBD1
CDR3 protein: CASSSTGVTAEAFF
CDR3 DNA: TGTGCCAGCAGTTCTACAGGGGTAACGGCTGAAGCTTTCTTT

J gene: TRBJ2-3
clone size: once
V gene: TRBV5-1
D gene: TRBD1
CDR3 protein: CASRTGGRMDTQYF
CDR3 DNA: TGCGCCAGCAGAACAGGGGGCCGAATGGATACGCAGTATTTT

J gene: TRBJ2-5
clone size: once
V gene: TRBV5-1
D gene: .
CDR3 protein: CASSLESGRETQYF
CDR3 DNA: TGCGCCAGCAGCTTGGAGAGCGGACGGGAGACCCAGTACTTC

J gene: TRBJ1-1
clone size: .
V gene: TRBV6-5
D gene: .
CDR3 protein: CASSPGQKNTEAFF
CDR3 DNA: TGTGCCAGCAGCCCCGGACAGAAGAACACTGAAGCTTTCTTT

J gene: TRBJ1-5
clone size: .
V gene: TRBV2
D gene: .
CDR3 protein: CASTPTRYSNQPQHF
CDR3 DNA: TGTGCCAGCACCCCTACGCGTTATAGCAATCAGCCCCAGCATTTT

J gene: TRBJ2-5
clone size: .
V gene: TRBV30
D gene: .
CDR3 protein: CAWSVTRTQYF
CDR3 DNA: TGTGCCTGGAGTGTGACTCGGACCCAGTACTTC